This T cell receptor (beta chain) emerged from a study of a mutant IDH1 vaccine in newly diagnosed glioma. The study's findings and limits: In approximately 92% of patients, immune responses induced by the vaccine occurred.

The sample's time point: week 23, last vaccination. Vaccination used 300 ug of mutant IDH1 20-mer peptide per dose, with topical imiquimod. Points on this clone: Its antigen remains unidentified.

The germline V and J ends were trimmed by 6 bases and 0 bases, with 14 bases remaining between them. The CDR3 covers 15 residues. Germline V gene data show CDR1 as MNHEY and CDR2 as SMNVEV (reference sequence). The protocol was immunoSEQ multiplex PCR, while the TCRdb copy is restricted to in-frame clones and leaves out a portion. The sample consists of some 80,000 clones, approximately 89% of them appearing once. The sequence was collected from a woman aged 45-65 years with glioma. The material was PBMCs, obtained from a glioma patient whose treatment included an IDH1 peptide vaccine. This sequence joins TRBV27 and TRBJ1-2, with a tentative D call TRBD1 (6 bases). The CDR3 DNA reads TGTGCCAGCAGCCGAACAGGGACTACTAACTATGGCTACACCTTC. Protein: CASSRTGTTNYGYTF.